This T cell receptor beta chain is from a study of T cells in Graves' hyperthyroidism and ophthalmopathy. This CDR3 has 15 residues. V was clipped by 1 base and J by 4 bases, with 14 bases between them. Study conclusions and caveats: Researchers report that a 13 V-J model separated ophthalmopathy from stable hyperthyroidism.

It was RNA transcripts that yielded the amplified TCR beta CDR3 regions. The TCR CDR3 first-round RT-PCR relied on the HTBI primer set. TCRdb ran MiXCR on the multiplex PCR reads and lists one entry per CDR3 protein. The sample holds fewer than 600,000 distinct CDR3 sequences, approximately 15% seen once. This clonotype was found many times. Its cognate antigen is unknown. V and J are TRBV12-3 or TRBV12-4 and TRBJ2-7; TRBD1 might be the D (5 bases). The sequenced sample was blood. The source is a woman between 40 and 50 years old with Graves' hyperthyroidism. In DNA form, the CDR3 reads TGTGCCAGCAGTTTAGGTCCCAGGGCTGGTTACGAGCAGTACTTC. Residues: CASSLGPRAGYEQYF.